Listed below are T cell receptor beta chains from one sample, sequenced in a study of blood T cell repertoires in COVID-19. Some clones are missing from TCRdb's copy, which holds only in-frame ones; the method was immunoSEQ multiplex PCR. The data hold around 230,000 clones, with more than 70% observed a single time. Sequencing was done on a sample of PBMCs or T cells enriched from blood (not recorded which). Every receptor here comes from a woman aged 40 to 50 with acute COVID-19. Each CDR3 is given with its conserved first and last residue. Each record gives: V gene, J gene, CDR3 protein.

TRBV12-3/TRBV12-4	TRBJ2-5	CASSLTGGETQYF
TRBV2	TRBJ2-2	CASSEIRNTGELFF
TRBV5-5	TRBJ2-1	CASSFSIEQFF
TRBV2	TRBJ1-2	CASSGANYGYTF
TRBV27	TRBJ1-5	CASSLETGGNQPQHF
TRBV30	TRBJ1-1	CAWSVRTGAEAFF
TRBV9	TRBJ2-7	CASSLGQGNPYEQYF
TRBV27	TRBJ1-6	CASSNRGSSYNSPLHF
TRBV7-9	TRBJ2-3	CASSAGQGSDTQYF
TRBV5-1	TRBJ1-2	CASSLQGLGGYTF
TRBV9	TRBJ1-2	CASSVVGGANYGYTF
TRBV28	TRBJ2-5	CASSTPHGGETQYF
TRBV7-2	TRBJ1-3	CASSLGSGNTIYF
TRBV20-1	TRBJ1-5	CSASSLAGGSNQPQHF
TRBV11-3	TRBJ1-4	CASSLASGVANEKLFF
TRBV5-4	TRBJ2-5	CASSLNGGAGQETQYF
TRBV4-1	TRBJ2-1	CASSQGGGGNEQFF
TRBV19	TRBJ2-2	CASSNGPGELFF
TRBV5-1	TRBJ2-2	CASSLSLAGATGELFF
TRBV7-6	TRBJ2-1	CASAAASSYNEQFF
TRBV7-2	TRBJ1-2	CASSLGGQGTGYTF
TRBV5-6	TRBJ1-5	CASSFQDSNQPQHF
TRBV29-1	TRBJ1-1	CSVGRGGNTEAFF
TRBV10-3	TRBJ2-6	CAIRGDGANVLTF
TRBV19	TRBJ2-2	CASSTRGVVAGELFF
TRBV9	TRBJ1-6	CASSVGLRELSDRTLHF
TRBV5-1	TRBJ2-5	CASSFSTSYQETQYF
TRBV30	TRBJ1-4	CAWANRAVRGEKLFF
TRBV5-8	TRBJ2-7	CASSGWKGATYEQYF
TRBV6-4	TRBJ1-1	CASSPSGGQATEAFF
TRBV19	TRBJ1-3	CASSIDRSGGNTIYF
TRBV6-5	TRBJ1-4	CASRNMQGNEKLFF
TRBV19	TRBJ1-5	CASSISQLSNQPQHF
TRBV5-1	TRBJ2-5	CASSLPTGERETQYF
TRBV5-6	TRBJ2-6	CASSLGRGSGANVLTF
TRBV5-8	TRBJ2-1	CASSTGTSVKNEQFF
TRBV7-9	TRBJ2-2	CASRTGTSGRAGELFF
TRBV5-1	TRBJ1-4	CASSPTGKSNEKLFF
TRBV29-1	TRBJ2-5	CSVDGLTAGGLETQYF
TRBV30	TRBJ1-1	CAWSFPGHLSTEAFF
TRBV6-5	TRBJ1-5	CASSISNQPQHF
TRBV27	TRBJ1-6	CASSEGQNLYNSPLHF
TRBV19	TRBJ2-2	CAREYSDTGELFF
TRBV5-1	TRBJ1-1	CASSLGTGMYTEAFF
TRBV2	TRBJ1-5	CASSAPVVGQPQHF
TRBV27	TRBJ1-2	CASREGWGQGIYTF
TRBV7-8	TRBJ2-3	CASSTRLAGGRITDTQYF
TRBV5-4	TRBJ2-3	CASSFGVGAADTQYF
TRBV3-1/TRBV3-2	TRBJ1-1	CASSYREGTEAFF
TRBV11-3	TRBJ2-1	CASSLGFERAGDEQFF
TRBV2	TRBJ2-1	CASSEASGFDEQFF
TRBV10-1	TRBJ2-5	CASSESLRGSQETQYF
TRBV29-1	TRBJ1-2	CSVEERTGRNYGYTF
TRBV27	TRBJ2-5	CASSLVDREVWETQYF
TRBV5-1	TRBJ2-3	CASSESGTRSTDTQYF
TRBV2	TRBJ1-5	CASSSQGDQPQHF
TRBV24-1	TRBJ1-5	CATSDTGSPGQPQHF
TRBV7-2	TRBJ2-5	CASSSNPTGAEETQYF
TRBV21-1	TRBJ2-7	CASSKVFGTVSYEQYF